This entry lists 29 T cell receptor beta chains sequenced from one sample in a study of blood T cell repertoires in COVID-19. Profiling relied on immunoSEQ multiplex PCR, and the TCRdb table lists in-frame clones only, not all of them. The repertoire consists of tens of thousands of clones, with roughly four fifths occurring once and the leading ten covering approximately 30%. Sequences were obtained from peripheral blood. The receptors shown here come from a human donor in a cohort sampled during active COVID-19.

The CDR3: CASSPPGGFYEQYF. Written as DNA, the CDR3 is TGTGCCAGTAGCCCCCCTGGAGGGTTCTACGAGCAGTACTTC. The chain joins TRBV19 to TRBJ2-7, with D maybe TRBD2 (6 bases). V was cut by 6 bases and J by 3 bases, with 15 bases left in between. Germline V lookup: CDR1 LNHDA, CDR2 SQIVND (reference sequence). The CDR3 covers 14 residues.

This rearrangement joins TRBV11-2 to TRBJ2-7; 7 nucleotides match TRBD1. There are 13 residues in the CDR3. V gave up 4 bases and J gave up 2 bases; unmatched junction bases: 2. CDR1 and CDR2 (germline): SGHAT, FQNNGV. The CDR3 nucleotides read TGTGCCAGCAGCTCGGACAGGACCTACGAGCAGTACTTC. Protein sequence: CASSSDRTYEQYF.

V gene TRBV9 combines with J gene TRBJ1-4; D is possibly TRBD1 (5 bases). The germline CDR1 and CDR2 sequences are SGDLS and YYNGEE. The CDR3 loop spans 17 amino acids. Trimming removed 2 bases from V and 5 bases from J, with 19 bases in between. The CDR3 protein is CASSVRPFGSGNEKLFF. The DNA of the CDR3 is TGTGCCAGCAGCGTTCGGCCTTTCGGGTCAGGGAATGAAAAACTGTTTTTT.

This chain links TRBV6-6 with TRBJ1-1; 12 nucleotides agree with TRBD1. This CDR3 region has 15 residues. In germline, CDR1 is MNHNY, CDR2 SVGAGI (reference sequence). V lost 5 bases to trimming and J lost 10 bases; unmatched junction nucleotides: 11. CDR3 residues: CASSAPGTGGAGAFF. CDR3 nucleotides: TGTGCCAGCAGTGCCCCCGGGACAGGGGGCGCGGGAGCTTTCTTT.

This chain links TRBV7-3 with TRBJ1-2; perhaps TRBD1 as D (6 bases). V was shortened by 0 bases and J by 6 bases, with 8 bases between the two germline ends. Germline V CDR1 and CDR2: SGHTA, FQGTGA. This CDR3 comprises 13 residues. The CDR3 DNA is TGTGCCAGCAGCTTAACCAGACAGGATGGCTACACCTTC. Amino acids: CASSLTRQDGYTF.

The chain joins TRBV9 to TRBJ2-3; 7 nucleotides match TRBD1. J gave up 3 bases and V 4 bases, and 5 bases lay outside the gene matches. From germline, CDR1 is SGDLS and CDR2 YYNGEE. The CDR3 covers 14 residues. CDR3 residues: CASSFEQGTDTQYF. Here the CDR3 DNA reads TGTGCCAGCAGCTTCGAACAGGGGACAGATACGCAGTATTTT.

This clone was counted once. The chain couples TRBV5-6 to TRBJ1-2, with a tentative D call TRBD1 (5 bases). This CDR3 spans 14 amino acids. V lost 0 bases and J lost 3, with 9 bases in between. Germline V gene data show CDR1 as SGHDT and CDR2 as YYEEEE. CDR3 nucleotide sequence: TGTGCCAGCAGCTTGGAGGGGTATTACTATGGCTACACCTTC. It translates to CASSLEGYYYGYTF.

The chain uses TRBV30 and TRBJ2-2; TRBD1 matches at 8 bases. The junction had 7 bases not matched to a gene; V was cut back by 5 bases and J by 2 bases. This CDR3 comprises 15 residues. Germline values: CDR1 GTSNPN, CDR2 SVGIG (reference sequence). In nucleotides, the CDR3 is TGTGCCTGGGACAGGGGTTTGTCTAACACCGGGGAGCTGTTTTTT. Translating it yields CAWDRGLSNTGELFF.

The rearrangement links TRBV7-7 to TRBJ2-5, with 8 bases identical to TRBD2. The junction had 3 bases not matched to a gene; V was cut back by 1 base and J by 2 bases. This CDR3 is built from 15 residues. Looked up from germline, CDR1 is SSHAT and CDR2 is FNYEAQ (reference sequence). CDR3 nucleotide sequence: TGTGCCAGCAGCTTAGAGCTAGCGGGTCAAGAGACCCAGTACTTC. Protein: CASSLELAGQETQYF.

This clone came up a few times. The rearrangement uses TRBV18 and TRBJ2-7; 8 bases are a match to TRBD2. The junction had 7 bases not matched to a gene; V was cut back by 6 bases and J by 0 bases. Germline V gene data show CDR1 as KGHSH and CDR2 as LQKENI. The CDR3 sequence is 15 residues long. DNA of the CDR3: TGTGCCAGCTCCTCCCCAGCGGGGGCCTCCTACGAGCAGTACTTC. Its protein product is CASSSPAGASYEQYF.

This chain uses TRBV5-6 with TRBJ2-2; D is unclear. Germline CDR1 and CDR2: SGHDT and YYEEEE. Trimming cost V 0 bases and J 0 bases, with 9 bases left between them. CDR3 size: 16 residues. CDR3 coding DNA: TGTGCCAGCAGCTTGGATGGAGTCCCGAACACCGGGGAGCTGTTTTTT. It specifies CASSLDGVPNTGELFF.

This clone was found a few times. In nucleotides, the CDR3 is TGTGCCAGCACGGTACAGGTGGGCGAAAAACTGTTTTTT. Amino acid sequence: CASTVQVGEKLFF. The V gene is TRBV2, the J gene TRBJ1-4, with a possible D match to TRBD1 (5 bases). Trimming took 7 bases from V and 8 from J, leaving 14 bases between them. Germline CDR1 and CDR2: SNHLY and FYNNEI. The CDR3 length is 13 residues.

The sample holds a few counts of this clone. The genes are TRBV11-2 and TRBJ2-7; 9 nucleotides agree with TRBD1. Germline CDR1 reads SGHAT; CDR2 reads FQNNGV. CDR3 length: 15 residues. Trimming removed 5 bases from V and 3 bases from J; junction bases left unmatched: 8. Here the CDR3 DNA reads TGTGCCAGCAGCCTAGGGACAGGGAACTTCTACGAGCAGTACTTC. Translation: CASSLGTGNFYEQYF.

V gene TRBV2 combines with J gene TRBJ2-7, with a tentative D call TRBD2 (5 bases). CDR1 and CDR2 from the germline V gene are SNHLY and FYNNEI. The V and J ends lost 8 bases and 2 bases respectively, with 16 bases between them. The CDR3 has 14 amino acids. This CDR3 is CASWVGESPYEQYF. The DNA of the CDR3 is TGTGCCAGCTGGGTCGGGGAATCCCCCTACGAGCAGTACTTC.

Worth noting for this clone: Other nucleotide sequences in the sample specify the same CDR3. The chain couples TRBV2 to TRBJ1-3; D unresolved. CDR1 is SNHLY and CDR2 is FYNNEI in the germline V gene. The CDR3 is 13 residues long. With 7 bases removed from V and 4 bases from J, the gap between germline ends came to 11 bases. CDR3 DNA: TGTGCCAGCAAGCCGGGAACGGGAAACACCATATATTTT. Amino acids: CASKPGTGNTIYF.

The chain carries TRBV19 and TRBJ1-5, with D perhaps matching TRBD1 (6 bases). V was cut by 4 bases and J by 4 bases, with 11 bases left in between. Germline V lookup: CDR1 LNHDA, CDR2 SQIVND (reference sequence). The CDR3 has 14 amino acids. The CDR3: CASSSDRMNQPQHF. CDR3 in DNA: TGTGCCAGTAGTAGTGACAGGATGAATCAGCCCCAGCATTTT. Based on the CDR3 plus reference TRBV19 and TRBJ1-5, the full variable domain is DGGITQSPKYLFRKEGQNVTLSCEQNLNHDAMYWYRQDPGQGLRLIYYSQIVNDFQKGDIAEGYSVSREKKESFPLTVTSAQKNPTAFYLCASSSDRMNQPQHFGDGTRLSIL.

The V gene is TRBV5-8, the J gene TRBJ2-3; D possibly corresponds to TRBD2 (5 bases). V gave up 0 bases and J gave up 1 base, with 12 bases separating them. Germline V gives CDR1 SGHTS, CDR2 YDEGEE. The CDR3 is 16 amino acids. The CDR3 is CASSLGLAGGTDTQYF. CDR3 DNA: TGTGCCAGCAGCTTGGGTTTAGCCGGGGGCACAGATACGCAGTATTTT.

The J gene is TRBJ1-4, the V gene TRBV2, with 9 bases that match TRBD1. The V and J ends lost 5 bases and 3 bases, in that order; junction bases with no gene match: 1. From germline, CDR1 is SNHLY and CDR2 FYNNEI. The CDR3 loop spans 14 amino acids. CDR3 loop: CASSWTGANEKLFF. The DNA for the CDR3 is TGTGCCAGCAGTTGGACAGGGGCTAATGAAAAACTGTTTTTT.

This clone was detected a few times. The V and J genes are TRBV4-1 and TRBJ1-2, with a weak D call TRBD1 (6 bases). This CDR3 region has 15 residues. Between the trimmed V and J ends, which lost 3 bases and 5 bases, there was a span of 16 bases. Germline assignment: CDR1 MGHRA and CDR2 YSYEKL. The CDR3 loop is CASSQYQQGRYGYTF. The CDR3 DNA sequence: TGCGCCAGCAGCCAGTATCAACAGGGTCGGTATGGCTACACCTTC.

V usage is TRBV9 and J usage is TRBJ2-5; D is perhaps TRBD2 (7 bases). V lost 0 bases, J lost 5 bases, and 20 bases lay in between. The germline CDR1 and CDR2 sequences are SGDLS and YYNGEE. This CDR3 comprises 17 residues. CDR3 amino acids: CASSVAPEGGGAETQYF. The CDR3 DNA sequence: TGTGCCAGCAGCGTAGCCCCCGAAGGAGGGGGGGCCGAGACCCAGTACTTC.

V is TRBV6-5 and J is TRBJ2-3, with TRBD2 identical over 11 bases. With 11 bases clipped from V and 5 bases from J, the junction kept 6 bases outside the gene matches. The CDR3 runs to 13 residues. The germline gives CDR1 MNHEY, CDR2 SVGAGI. Here the CDR3 reads CAVSGGARDTQYF. For the CDR3, the DNA is TGTGCCGTTAGCGGGGGGGCGAGAGATACGCAGTATTTT.

CDR3 nucleotides: TGTGCCAGCAGGCGCGACAGGGGCTGGGTAGCTTTCTTT. It specifies CASRRDRGWVAFF. V gene TRBV6-6 combines with J gene TRBJ1-1; 8 nucleotides match TRBD1. The length of the CDR3 is 13 residues. V dropped 6 bases and J dropped 10; count of bases not matched to a gene: 10. Looked up from germline, CDR1 is MNHNY and CDR2 is SVGAGI (reference sequence).

The chain recombines TRBV21-1 with TRBJ2-5; TRBD1, the D gene given by the table, was not confirmed from the DNA. TRBV21-1 constitutes a pseudogene. The CDR3 loop spans 15 amino acids. CDR3 nucleotides: TGTGCCAGCAGCAGAGTAGGACAGGGAGGAGAGACCCAGTACTTC. Protein: CASSRVGQGGETQYF.

The chain employs TRBV19 and TRBJ2-2, with no clear D. Trimming left V 7 bases short and J 3 bases short, with 15 bases between. The CDR3 loop spans 15 amino acids. CDR1 is LNHDA, CDR2 SQIVND, per germline (reference sequence). CDR3 DNA: TGTGCCAGTACCTCCGTTCGCCAGGACACCGGGGAGCTGTTTTTT. Its protein product is CASTSVRQDTGELFF.

This clone is a singleton in its sample. J is TRBJ2-7 and V is TRBV6-6; 8 bases are shared with TRBD1. The CDR3 runs 15 residues. Germline-derived CDR1 and CDR2 are MNHNY and SVGAGI (reference sequence). Unmatched junction bases numbered 5, after V lost 2 bases and J lost 2 bases. CDR3 amino acids: CASSYLPGQAYEQYF. The CDR3 DNA is TGTGCCAGCAGTTACCTACCGGGACAGGCCTACGAGCAGTACTTC.

The chain employs TRBV27 and TRBJ2-3, with a tentative D call TRBD2 (5 bases). V dropped 4 bases and J dropped 1 base, with 9 bases sitting between them. The V gene's germline CDR1 is MNHEY and CDR2 SMNVEV (reference sequence). The CDR3 sequence is 14 residues long. The CDR3 bases are TGTGCCAGCAGTTGGGGAGAAGGCACAGATACGCAGTATTTT. It specifies CASSWGEGTDTQYF.

The chain couples TRBV6-2 or TRBV6-3 to TRBJ1-5, with 8 bases that match TRBD1. The CDR3 extends over 17 amino acids. The junction had 11 bases not matched to a gene; V was cut back by 0 bases and J by 7 bases. Germline V gene data show CDR1 as MNHEY and CDR2 as SVGEGT. CDR3 loop: CASSYSVGQGDGQPQHF. The CDR3 region has the DNA TGTGCCAGCAGTTACTCCGTTGGACAGGGAGATGGCCAGCCCCAGCATTTT.

This chain links TRBV6-5 with TRBJ2-5; D is ambiguous. V lost 9 bases and J lost 3, with 14 bases in between. Germline CDR1 MNHEY, CDR2 SVGAGI. The CDR3 extends over 13 amino acids. The CDR3: CASSTGWEETQYF. The CDR3 coding sequence is TGTGCCAGTTCGACTGGATGGGAAGAGACCCAGTACTTC.

CDR3 nucleotide sequence: TGTGCCAGTAGTAGCACTAGCGGCACCGGGGAGCTGTTTTTT. Protein: CASSSTSGTGELFF. This chain links TRBV19 with TRBJ2-2, with 8 bases lining up with TRBD2. V lost 4 bases, J lost 4 bases, and 2 bases stayed unmatched. The CDR3 runs to 14 residues. Per germline, CDR1 LNHDA and CDR2 SQIVND (reference sequence).